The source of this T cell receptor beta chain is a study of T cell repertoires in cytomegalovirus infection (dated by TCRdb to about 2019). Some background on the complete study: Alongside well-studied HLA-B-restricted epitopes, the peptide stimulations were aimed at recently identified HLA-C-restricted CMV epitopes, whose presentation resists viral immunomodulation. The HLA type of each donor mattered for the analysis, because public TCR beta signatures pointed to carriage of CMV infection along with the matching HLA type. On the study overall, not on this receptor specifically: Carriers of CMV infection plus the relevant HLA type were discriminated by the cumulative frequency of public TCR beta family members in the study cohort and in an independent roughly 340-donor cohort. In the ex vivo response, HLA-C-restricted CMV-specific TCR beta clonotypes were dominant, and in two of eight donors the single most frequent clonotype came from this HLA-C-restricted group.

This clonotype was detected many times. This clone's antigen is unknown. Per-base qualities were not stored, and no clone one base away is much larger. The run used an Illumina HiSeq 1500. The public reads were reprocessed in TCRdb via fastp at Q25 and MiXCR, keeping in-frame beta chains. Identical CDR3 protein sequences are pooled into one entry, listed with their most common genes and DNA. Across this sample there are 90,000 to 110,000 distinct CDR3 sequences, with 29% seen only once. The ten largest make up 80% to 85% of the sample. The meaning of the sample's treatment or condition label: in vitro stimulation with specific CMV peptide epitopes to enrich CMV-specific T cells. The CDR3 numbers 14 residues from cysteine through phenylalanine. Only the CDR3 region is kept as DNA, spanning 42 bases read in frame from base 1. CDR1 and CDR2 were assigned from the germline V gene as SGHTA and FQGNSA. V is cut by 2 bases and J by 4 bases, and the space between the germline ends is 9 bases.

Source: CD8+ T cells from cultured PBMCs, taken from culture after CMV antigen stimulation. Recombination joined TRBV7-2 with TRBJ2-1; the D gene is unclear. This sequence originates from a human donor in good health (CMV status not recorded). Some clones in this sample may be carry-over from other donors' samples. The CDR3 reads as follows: CASSLRREYNEQFF. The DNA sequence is TGTGCCAGCAGCTTACGGCGTGAGTACAATGAGCAGTTCTTC.